This T cell receptor beta chain appears in the sequencing data of a study of T-cell reconstitution after alpha-beta-depleted transplantation in children. The library targeted TCRbeta and was prepared with unique molecular identifiers. Each CDR3 protein gets one entry after TCRdb re-called the PCR reads with MiXCR. The sample includes about 500,000 distinct CDR3 sequences, over 25% of them seen just once. This clonotype has just a few counts. V was cut by 4 bases and J by 5 bases, with 10 bases left in between. The germline V gene encodes CDR1 SGHRS and CDR2 YFSETQ. The CDR3 consists of 13 residues. The source material was PBMCs from the stem cell graft donor, sampled from the stem cell graft. The chain recombines TRBV5-1 with TRBJ2-1; D is possibly TRBD1 (6 bases). This receptor was obtained from a human donor who donated a stem cell graft to a child with aplastic anemia. CDR3 DNA sequence: TGCGCCAGCAGCCTGGACAGTCACAATGAGCAGTTCTTC. This gives the protein CASSLDSHNEQFF.